Below are 24 T cell receptor beta chains sequenced from a single sample in a study of technical replicates of blood from a handful of donors (dated by TCRdb to the late 2010s). The library relied on the immunoSEQ multiplex PCR assay. TCRdb provides this immuneACCESS table in a form limited to in-frame rearrangements. Some clones are lacking; in checked studies, under half of them reflect an unresolved V gene, and why the rest are absent is not known. Present in this sample are more than 65,000 clones, roughly 91% of which were seen just once. Of the sample, under 0.45% falls within the top ten clones. Sequencing was carried out using T cells isolated from PBMCs. The source of these receptors is a human donor in good health. Some clones in this sample may be carry-over from other donors' samples.

On this clone: At one boundary the junction diverges from the germline segment, which might be a read error. The chain has TRBV9 and TRBJ2-1; D is perhaps TRBD1 (6 bases). This CDR3 contains 15 residues. In germline, CDR1 is SGDLS, CDR2 YYNGEE. Here the CDR3 DNA reads TGTGCCAGCAGCTGGTCAGGGGCTAACTACAATAAGCAGTTCTTC. Translation gives CASSWSGANYNKQFF. Full variable domain (remainder filled in from reference TRBV9 and TRBJ2-1): DSGVTQTPKHLITATGQRVTLRCSPRSGDLSVYWYQQSLDQGLQFLIQYYNGEERAKGNILERFSAQQFPDLHSELNLSSLELGDSALYFCASSWSGANYNKQFFGPGTRLTVL.

The chain carries TRBV27 and TRBJ1-2, with D perhaps matching TRBD1 (5 bases). The V gene lost 3 bases and the J gene lost 8 bases, with 13 bases spanning the gap. CDR3 size: 13 residues. The germline V gene has CDR1 MNHEY and CDR2 SMNVEV (reference sequence). The CDR3 region has the DNA TGTGCCAGCAGTTTGGGGGGTCCGGGCGGCTACACCTTC. Translated, it gives CASSLGGPGGYTF.

This sequence joins TRBV27 and TRBJ1-4; 8 bases fit TRBD1. In germline, CDR1 is MNHEY, CDR2 SMNVEV (reference sequence). Losses at the gene ends were 2 bases for V and 7 bases for J; bases not matched to a gene: 9. CDR3 length: 16 amino acids. The DNA of the CDR3 is TGTGCCAGCAGTTTAATGGGGGGCAGGGGGCTTGAAAAACTGTTTTTT. This codes for CASSLMGGRGLEKLFF.

The chain uses TRBV11-3 and TRBJ2-3; 14 positions match TRBD2. CDR3 length equals 20 residues. Looked up from germline, CDR1 is SGHNT and CDR2 is YENEEA. The trim removed 4 bases at V and 0 bases at J, leaving 12 bases unmatched. The CDR3 DNA reads TGTGCCAGCAGCTCTTATGGTGGACTAGCGGGGGGTACTAGCACAGATACGCAGTATTTT. Translation gives CASSSYGGLAGGTSTDTQYF.

Notes on this clone: Other DNA sequences in the same sample also yield this CDR3. This chain connects TRBV19 to TRBJ2-7, with a possible D match to TRBD1 (6 bases). V was pared by 6 bases and J by 4 bases, with 7 bases between. Germline V gene sequence: CDR1 LNHDA, CDR2 SQIVND (reference sequence). CDR3 length equals 11 residues. CDR3 nucleotide sequence: TGTGCCAGTAGGAGGGGGTACGAGCAGTACTTC. Protein: CASRRGYEQYF. Variable domain in full (rest from reference TRBV19 and TRBJ2-7): DGGITQSPKYLFRKEGQNVTLSCEQNLNHDAMYWYRQDPGQGLRLIYYSQIVNDFQKGDIAEGYSVSREKKESFPLTVTSAQKNPTAFYLCASRRGYEQYFGPGTRLTVT.

J is TRBJ1-2 and V is TRBV2, with TRBD1 identical over 7 bases. V was clipped by 4 bases and J by 2 bases; unmatched bases: 4. The CDR3 is 14 amino acids. Germline assignment: CDR1 SNHLY and CDR2 FYNNEI. CDR3 residues: CASSGTTGNYGYTF. The CDR3 bases are TGTGCCAGCAGTGGCACGACAGGGAACTATGGCTACACCTTC.

The chain recombines TRBV13 with TRBJ2-5; 7 bases are shared with TRBD1. CDR3 length: 12 residues. V lost 5 bases and J lost 13; bases outside the gene matches: 10. The germline V gene has CDR1 PRHDT and CDR2 FYEKMQ (reference sequence). For the CDR3, the DNA is TGTGCCAGCAGCCCCCGGACAGGCCAAGGGTACTTC. Its translation: CASSPRTGQGYF.

The gene calls are TRBV28 and TRBJ2-4; D uncertain. Germline CDR1 is MDHEN and CDR2 is SYDVKM. V lost 3 bases, J lost 0 bases, and 15 bases lay in between. The CDR3 totals 17 residues. The CDR3 is CASSFFGGIIAKNIQYF. CDR3 DNA: TGTGCCAGCAGTTTTTTTGGCGGTATCATAGCCAAAAACATTCAGTACTTC.

The chain uses TRBV11-3 and TRBJ1-2; D remains unclear. The CDR3 loop spans 16 amino acids. Trimming took 4 bases from V and 4 from J, leaving 19 bases between them. From germline, CDR1 is SGHNT and CDR2 YENEEA. CDR3 residues: CASSYRPQSGVYGYTF. For the CDR3, the DNA is TGTGCCAGCAGCTATAGGCCCCAGTCCGGGGTCTATGGCTACACCTTC.

The gene calls are TRBV5-1 and TRBJ2-5, with 8 nucleotides matching TRBD2. The V gene end was trimmed by 2 bases and the J gene end by 3 bases; junction bases not matched to a gene: 3. Germline CDR1 is SGHRS and CDR2 is YFSETQ. The CDR3 is 14 amino acids. The CDR3 is CASSFVSGKETQYF. CDR3 nucleotide sequence: TGCGCCAGCAGCTTTGTTAGCGGGAAAGAGACCCAGTACTTC. Full variable domain (remainder filled in from reference TRBV5-1 and TRBJ2-5): KAGVTQTPRYLIKTRGQQVTLSCSPISGHRSVSWYQQTPGQGLQFLFEYFSETQRNKGNFPGRFSGRQFSNSRSEMNVSTLELGDSALYLCASSFVSGKETQYFGPGTRLLVL.

V and J are TRBV9 and TRBJ1-4, with D unclear. Germline V lookup: CDR1 SGDLS, CDR2 YYNGEE. This CDR3 is built from 16 residues. The V gene lost 2 bases and the J gene lost 0 bases, with 11 bases spanning the gap. In nucleotides, the CDR3 is TGTGCCAGCAGCGTCCTCCCAGATGCAACTAATGAAAAACTGTTTTTT. Translation gives CASSVLPDATNEKLFF.

The chain combines TRBV4-1 with TRBJ2-7, with 8 bases aligning to TRBD1. Losses at the gene ends were 4 bases for V and 0 bases for J; bases not matched to a gene: 11. CDR1 and CDR2 (germline): MGHRA, YSYEKL. This CDR3 comprises 17 residues. The CDR3 DNA is TGCGCCAGCAGCCCCCACCCCCGACAGGGGTTCTCCTACGAGCAGTACTTC. This codes for CASSPHPRQGFSYEQYF.

V is TRBV18 and J is TRBJ2-1; 7 nucleotides match TRBD2. Trimming cost V 0 bases and J 3 bases; bases outside gene matches: 5. CDR3 length equals 16 residues. Germline values: CDR1 KGHSH, CDR2 LQKENI. As DNA, the CDR3 is TGTGCCAGCTCACCACCGGGAGGGAGTGACTACAATGAGCAGTTCTTC. The encoded protein is CASSPPGGSDYNEQFF.

The V call is TRBV5-1, the J call TRBJ1-1; the match to TRBD1 covers 8 bases. V shed 2 bases and J 0 bases; nucleotides not matched to a gene: 9. The CDR3 is made up of 17 amino acids. CDR1 is SGHRS, CDR2 YFSETQ, per germline. The CDR3 protein is CASSLQPGQALNTEAFF. CDR3 DNA sequence: TGCGCCAGCAGCTTACAACCGGGACAGGCGTTGAACACTGAAGCTTTCTTT.

V gene TRBV5-1 combines with J gene TRBJ2-3, with a weak D call TRBD2 (6 bases). Germline CDR1 is SGHRS and CDR2 is YFSETQ. V was clipped by 5 bases and J by 0 bases, with 13 bases between them. This CDR3 is built from 15 residues. CDR3 nucleotides: TGCGCCAGCAGTAGCGGTCCTGAGAGCACAGATACGCAGTATTTT. Residues: CASSSGPESTDTQYF.

The chain couples TRBV5-1 to TRBJ1-5; TRBD1 might be the D (5 bases). The CDR3 covers 18 residues. V lost 4 bases, J lost 6 bases, and 26 bases lay in between. Per germline, CDR1 SGHRS and CDR2 YFSETQ. This CDR3 reads CASSPWPMGGDQAQPQHF. In DNA form, the CDR3 reads TGCGCCAGCAGCCCCTGGCCAATGGGCGGGGACCAGGCTCAGCCCCAGCATTTT. The full variable domain, its missing parts supplied by reference TRBV5-1 and TRBJ1-5, is KAGVTQTPRYLIKTRGQQVTLSCSPISGHRSVSWYQQTPGQGLQFLFEYFSETQRNKGNFPGRFSGRQFSNSRSEMNVSTLELGDSALYLCASSPWPMGGDQAQPQHFGDGTRLSIL.

The genes are TRBV7-8 and TRBJ1-3; no definite D call. In germline, CDR1 is SGHVS, CDR2 FQNEAQ. The CDR3 consists of 13 residues. V lost 1 base, J lost 8 bases, and 9 bases lay in between. CDR3 protein: CASSLVGEHTIYF. CDR3 in DNA: TGTGCCAGCAGCTTAGTCGGGGAGCACACCATATATTTT.

The rearrangement links TRBV11-1 to TRBJ2-1; TRBD2 matches at 13 bases. The germline gives CDR1 SGHAT, CDR2 FQDESV (reference sequence). The CDR3 totals 17 residues. The trim removed 4 bases at V and 0 bases at J, leaving 3 bases unmatched. The CDR3 protein is CASSSWTSGSSYNEQFF. CDR3 DNA sequence: TGTGCCAGCAGCTCCTGGACTAGCGGGAGCTCCTACAATGAGCAGTTCTTC.

CDR3 nucleotides: TGCGACGGTAGCTTTCTTTCCTACGAGCAGTACTTC. Protein sequence: CDGSFLSYEQYF. The chain joins TRBV21-1 to TRBJ2-7; the table names TRBD2, a call not compared with the DNA. TRBV21-1 corresponds to a pseudogene. There are 12 residues in the CDR3.

The chain couples TRBV30 to TRBJ1-2; D is perhaps TRBD1 (6 bases). Trimming left V 2 bases short and J 8 bases short, with 15 bases between. The germline V gene has CDR1 GTSNPN and CDR2 SVGIG (reference sequence). The CDR3 has 13 residues. Here the CDR3 reads CAWSPPLGGGYTF. The CDR3, as DNA: TGTGCCTGGAGTCCACCCCTTGGGGGCGGCTACACCTTC.

This sequence joins TRBV6-5 and TRBJ1-2; a weak D match, TRBD1 (5 bases). V gave up 0 bases and J gave up 5 bases, with 10 bases separating them. This CDR3 contains 14 residues. Germline CDR1 and CDR2: MNHEY and SVGAGI. In DNA form, the CDR3 reads TGTGCCAGCAGTTACTCAAGGGGAGGTTATGGCTACACCTTC. Protein: CASSYSRGGYGYTF.

The chain is built from TRBV7-9 and TRBJ1-3; TRBD1 aligns across 7 bases. The CDR3 has 17 residues. Germline CDR1 and CDR2: SEHNR and FQNEAQ (reference sequence). The V and J ends lost 4 bases and 0 bases, in that order; junction bases with no gene match: 9. Written as DNA, the CDR3 is TGTGCCAGCAGCTCATTCCCCGGGACAGTCTCTGGAAACACCATATATTTT. Translation: CASSSFPGTVSGNTIYF.

As regards this clone: A junction boundary mismatches the germline segment, possibly from a read error. V usage is TRBV29-1 and J usage is TRBJ1-1, with no clear D. The CDR3 extends over 12 amino acids. CDR1 is SQVTM and CDR2 is ANQGSEA in the germline V gene. Written as DNA, the CDR3 is TGCAGCGCCCGCGGATTGAACACTGGAGCTTTCTTT. Translation: CSARGLNTGAFF. Filled out from reference TRBV29-1 and TRBJ1-1, the complete variable domain reads SAVISQKPSRDICQRGTSLTIQCQVDSQVTMMFWYRQQPGQSLTLIATANQGSEATYESGFVIDKFPISRPNLTFSTLTVSNMSPEDSSIYLCSARGLNTGAFFGQGTRLTVV.

This clone was seen just once. V usage is TRBV28 and J usage is TRBJ2-1; D is uncertain. CDR1 is MDHEN and CDR2 is SYDVKM in the germline V gene. The CDR3 runs 15 residues. Trimming shortened V by 3 bases and J by 0 bases, and 9 bases separated the two germline ends. CDR3 region: CASSLLVVSYNEQFF. DNA for the CDR3: TGTGCCAGCAGTTTGTTGGTAGTCTCCTACAATGAGCAGTTCTTC.